This T cell receptor beta chain stems from a study of T cell responses to AZD1222 COVID-19 vaccine. Study-wide background: Second-dose recipients at about 4 or about 12 weeks were treated as one pooled group. Study-level points and caveats: Baseline seropositivity occurred in only a handful of AZD1222 recipients. Targeting of unmutated variant regions was reportedly seen in nearly half of spike-specific TCRs.

TCRdb's table, derived via immunoSEQ multiplex PCR, lists solely in-frame clones and lacks some. This sample yields roughly 260,000 clones, of which over 90% are seen a single time; less than 0.6% belongs to the top ten. Germline CDR1 is KGHSH and CDR2 is LQKENI. CDR3 length equals 16 residues. The junction had 14 bases not matched to a gene; V was cut back by 3 bases and J by 7 bases. This clone was seen only once. What it binds is unknown. The receptor was derived from an adult in good health. The sample consisted of peripheral blood, taken on day 0 of AZD1222 vaccination. This chain uses TRBV18 with TRBJ2-5; 7 bases agree with TRBD2. CDR3 loop: CASSPGRTSDWRTQYF. Written as DNA, the CDR3 is TGTGCCAGCTCACCCGGACGGACTAGTGATTGGAGGACCCAGTACTTC. Together with reference TRBV18 and TRBJ2-5, the CDR3 gives the full variable domain: NAGVMQNPRHLVRRRGQEARLRCSPMKGHSHVYWYRQLPEEGLKFMVYLQKENIIDESGMPKERFSAEFPKEGPSILRIQQVVRGDSAAYFCASSPGRTSDWRTQYFGPGTRLLVL.